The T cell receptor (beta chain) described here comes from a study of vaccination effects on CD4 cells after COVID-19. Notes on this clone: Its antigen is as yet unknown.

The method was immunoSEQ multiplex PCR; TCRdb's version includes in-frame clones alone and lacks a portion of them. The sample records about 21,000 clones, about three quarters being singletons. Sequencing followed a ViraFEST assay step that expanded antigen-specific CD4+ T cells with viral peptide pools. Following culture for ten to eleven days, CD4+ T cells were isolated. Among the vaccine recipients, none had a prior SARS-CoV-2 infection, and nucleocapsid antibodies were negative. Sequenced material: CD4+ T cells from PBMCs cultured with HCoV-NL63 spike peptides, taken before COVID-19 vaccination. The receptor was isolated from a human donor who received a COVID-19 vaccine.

The CDR3 sequence: CASSSHNTDTQYF. CDR3 nucleotide sequence: TGTGCCAGCAGCTCACATAACACAGATACGCAGTATTTT. The genes are TRBV5-6 and TRBJ2-3; no reliable D call. Germline-derived CDR1 and CDR2 are SGHDT and YYEEEE. V shed 3 bases and J shed 2 bases, with 7 bases lying between them. The CDR3 runs 13 residues.